This T cell receptor (beta chain) derives from a study of early T cells in non-severe SARS-CoV-2 infection. Turning to the study itself: Chains stayed unpaired after sequencing of bulk RNA from unsorted whole blood.

Individual cDNA molecules received unique molecular identifiers during library preparation. TCRdb analysed the 5' RACE reads with MiXCR anew, one entry per CDR3 protein. The sample consists of tens of thousands of distinct CDR3 sequences, more than 3.5% of them appearing once. This clonotype appeared many times. With 5 bases removed from V and 8 bases from J, the gap between germline ends came to 13 bases. The CDR3 is 13 residues long. Germline CDR1 is LNHDA and CDR2 is SQIVND (reference sequence). The chain joins TRBV19 to TRBJ2-4; no reliable D call. What was sequenced was whole blood. The origin of this receptor is an adult who was a healthcare worker with PCR-confirmed SARS-CoV-2 infection or an uninfected control (not recorded which). CDR3 protein: CASSEIQGDIQYF. Written as DNA, the CDR3 is TGTGCCAGTAGTGAAATACAAGGAGACATTCAGTACTTC. The full variable domain, rest sourced from reference TRBV19 and TRBJ2-4, is DGGITQSPKYLFRKEGQNVTLSCEQNLNHDAMYWYRQDPGQGLRLIYYSQIVNDFQKGDIAEGYSVSREKKESFPLTVTSAQKNPTAFYLCASSEIQGDIQYFGAGTRLSVL.